The 23 T cell receptor beta chains below all came from one sample that was sequenced in a study of blood T cells in healthy people across ages. Primers used in a second PCR of about 7 to 12 cycles were a sample-barcoded 5' primer and a J-beta primer mix. MiXCR was run by TCRdb on the 5' RACE reads, yielding one entry per CDR3 protein. The sample consists of 800,000 to 950,000 distinct CDR3 sequences, 25% to 30% of them appearing once. The same specimen was also included in a second study, on T cells of mothers and their children.

Sequenced: blood. The source of these receptors is a woman aged 35 to 49 in good health.

To note about this clonotype: A junction end diverges from the germline sequence, so it may reflect a read error. The CDR3 loop reads CASSRSGPQSSDNEQFF. The CDR3 bases are TGCGCCAGCAGCCGTTCCGGGCCCCAGAGCTCCGACAATGAGCAGTTCTTC. The rearrangement links TRBV4-3 to TRBJ2-1; no clear D. Germline CDR1 LGHNA, CDR2 YSLEER. The CDR3 has 17 residues.

The rearrangement links TRBV24-1 to TRBJ1-4; D is perhaps TRBD1 (5 bases). The CDR3 is 17 residues long. The V gene's germline CDR1 is KGHDR and CDR2 SFDVKD. The ends were cut back, 5 bases at V and 0 bases at J, with 15 bases in the middle. The CDR3 DNA follows: TGTGCCACCAGTGCGGGCCGCCAGGGATCAACTAATGAAAAACTGTTTTTT. Its translation: CATSAGRQGSTNEKLFF.

This clonotype was recorded at least ten times. This rearrangement joins TRBV7-2 to TRBJ2-5; a weak D match, TRBD1 (6 bases). V lost 5 bases, J lost 5 bases, and 18 bases lay in between. Germline V CDR1 and CDR2: SGHTA, FQGNSA. The CDR3 runs 15 residues. In DNA form, the CDR3 reads TGTGCCAGCAGCCCGATAGGGACACCTTCGGAGACCCAGTACTTC. Translation: CASSPIGTPSETQYF.

This clonotype was picked up a small number of times. CDR3 region: CSVEGTGNVDGYTF. Here the CDR3 DNA reads TGCAGCGTTGAAGGGACAGGCAATGTGGATGGCTACACCTTC. The rearrangement links TRBV29-1 to TRBJ1-2; 7 positions agree with TRBD1. Germline CDR1 and CDR2: SQVTM and ANQGSEA. The CDR3 extends over 14 amino acids. Trimming removed 1 base from V and 6 bases from J; junction bases left unmatched: 8.

The chain uses TRBV12-3 or TRBV12-4 and TRBJ1-3, with D uncertain. There are 15 residues in the CDR3. V was clipped by 6 bases and J by 4 bases, with 16 bases between them. The CDR3 reads CASRNTARLGNTIYF. DNA of the CDR3: TGTGCCAGCAGGAATACGGCCCGTCTGGGAAACACCATATATTTT.

This clonotype was seen only a few times. The chain joins TRBV6-2 or TRBV6-3 to TRBJ1-1; D perhaps matches TRBD1 (5 bases). This CDR3 has 16 residues. The germline gives CDR1 MNHEY, CDR2 SVGEGT. V lost 7 bases, J lost 1 base, and 19 bases lay in between. The CDR3 region has the DNA TGTGCCAGCAATCCCGAGGCCGGGACGGGGAACACTGAAGCTTTCTTT. This encodes CASNPEAGTGNTEAFF.

The chain joins TRBV28 to TRBJ1-6; 7 positions match TRBD1. Germline V CDR1 and CDR2: MDHEN, SYDVKM. J was trimmed by 10 bases and V by 6 bases; bases with no gene match: 6. The CDR3 contains 13 residues. In nucleotides, the CDR3 is TGTGCCAGCAGACGACAGGGTTACTCACCCCTCCACTTT. Translating it yields CASRRQGYSPLHF.

This clonotype was detected a few times. The chain has TRBV28 and TRBJ2-7; 7 nucleotides align to TRBD1. Trimming at V came to 6 bases and at J to 5 bases, leaving 4 bases not matched to a gene. Germline-derived CDR1 and CDR2 are MDHEN and SYDVKM. This CDR3 comprises 12 residues. CDR3 sequence reads: CASSYDRDEQYF. CDR3 DNA: TGTGCCAGCAGCTACGACAGGGACGAGCAGTACTTC.

This clonotype appeared a single time. A much larger clone differs by one base, so this may be a read error. The rearrangement uses TRBV20-1 and TRBJ2-7, with no clear D. CDR3 length: 16 residues. V was clipped by 0 bases and J by 7 bases, with 22 bases between them. Germline assignment: CDR1 DFQATT and CDR2 SNEGSKA (reference sequence). The CDR3 reads CSARDTVPRSYNEQYF. The CDR3 nucleotides read TGCAGTGCTAGAGATACCGTTCCCCGCTCCTACAATGAGCAGTACTTC.

This clonotype was recorded at least ten times. One end of the junction varies from germline; a read error may be responsible. The J gene is TRBJ1-5, the V gene TRBV5-1; 7 positions match TRBD1. Per germline, CDR1 SGHRS and CDR2 YFSETQ. This CDR3 has 14 amino acids. The DNA for the CDR3 is TGTGCCAGCAGCCTCACAGGGGACAATCAGCCCCAGCATTTT. This sequence encodes CASSLTGDNQPQHF. Complete variable domain (other parts from reference TRBV5-1 and TRBJ1-5): KAGVTQTPRYLIKTRGQQVTLSCSPISGHRSVSWYQQTPGQGLQFLFEYFSETQRNKGNFPGRFSGRQFSNSRSEMNVSTLELGDSALYLCASSLTGDNQPQHFGDGTRLSIL.

This clonotype was picked up many times. The chain links TRBV14 to TRBJ1-2; no clear D gene. This CDR3 is 14 amino acids long. Trimming pared 4 bases from V and 4 bases from J, leaving 13 bases between. Per the germline V gene, CDR1 is SGHDN and CDR2 is FVKESK. The CDR3: CASSPAGPIYGYTF. CDR3 nucleotides: TGTGCCAGCAGCCCCGCTGGGCCAATCTATGGCTACACCTTC.

This clonotype was observed at least ten times. This chain uses TRBV4-3 with TRBJ2-3; no reliable D call. V dropped 2 bases and J dropped 5 bases, with 8 bases sitting between them. Germline V lookup: CDR1 LGHNA, CDR2 YSLEER. This CDR3 has 13 residues. The CDR3, as DNA: TGCGCCAGCAGCCAAAGGGTTGGAGATACGCAGTATTTT. It translates to CASSQRVGDTQYF.

This clonotype was recorded a few times. The chain employs TRBV7-9 and TRBJ1-2, with 7 bases identical to TRBD1. In germline, CDR1 is SEHNR, CDR2 FQNEAQ (reference sequence). After removal of 5 bases from V and 1 base from J, the junction contained 16 bases not matched to a gene. The CDR3 consists of 18 residues. The DNA of the CDR3 is TGTGCCAGCAGCAACGACAGGGACGCCGGGGCGGTTAACTATGGCTACACCTTC. This translates into CASSNDRDAGAVNYGYTF.

A note on this clonotype: A much larger clone differs from this one at a single base, so this may be a read error. The chain is built from TRBV7-2 and TRBJ2-7; weak D call: TRBD1 (5 bases). Germline CDR1 and CDR2: SGHTA and FQGNSA. The CDR3 is made up of 13 amino acids. The V end lost 3 bases, the J end lost 5 bases, and 11 bases lay between the germline ends. The CDR3 coding sequence is TGTGCCAGCAGCTTTGTAGAAGGGGACGAGCAGTACTTC. Translation: CASSFVEGDEQYF.

This clonotype was seen many times. The chain carries TRBV29-1 and TRBJ1-2; perhaps TRBD1 as D (6 bases). The CDR3 loop spans 13 amino acids. V gave up 1 base and J gave up 9 bases, with 15 bases separating them. Germline CDR1 and CDR2: SQVTM and ANQGSEA. The CDR3 here is CSVEGETGFSYTF. CDR3 coding DNA: TGCAGCGTTGAAGGGGAAACAGGGTTTAGCTACACCTTC.

This clonotype was picked up a small number of times. The V gene is TRBV12-3 or TRBV12-4, the J gene TRBJ1-1, with D hard to call. The V end lost 2 bases, the J end lost 10 bases, and 14 bases lay between the germline ends. The length of the CDR3 is 13 residues. The CDR3 loop reads CASSLQQKVAAFF. CDR3 DNA sequence: TGTGCCAGCAGTTTACAACAGAAGGTTGCAGCTTTCTTT.

The chain links TRBV28 to TRBJ1-5; D is ambiguous. Germline V gene lookup returns CDR1 MDHEN and CDR2 SYDVKM. The germline V and J ends were trimmed by 3 bases and 8 bases, with 8 bases remaining between them. The CDR3 loop spans 12 amino acids. In nucleotides, the CDR3 is TGTGCCAGCAGTTTGGTCGGGAAGCCCCAGCATTTT. It is translated as CASSLVGKPQHF.

This clonotype was counted ten times or more. This rearrangement joins TRBV20-1 to TRBJ2-1; 8 bases are a match to TRBD1. This CDR3 has 14 residues. Germline V gene lookup returns CDR1 DFQATT and CDR2 SNEGSKA (reference sequence). The junction had 0 bases not matched to a gene; V was cut back by 0 bases and J by 2 bases. The CDR3 DNA follows: TGCAGTGCTAGAGACAGGGGGCCCTACAATGAGCAGTTCTTC. The encoded protein is CSARDRGPYNEQFF.

This clonotype came up a few times. The genes are TRBV7-9 and TRBJ2-5; 14 nucleotides match TRBD2. J lost 0 bases, V lost 5 bases, and 8 bases had no gene match. The CDR3 extends over 18 amino acids. Germline V gene sequence: CDR1 SEHNR, CDR2 FQNEAQ (reference sequence). The CDR3 here is CASSPGLAGVMYQETQYF. CDR3 DNA sequence: TGTGCCAGCAGCCCGGGACTAGCGGGGGTTATGTACCAAGAGACCCAGTACTTC.

Worth noting for this clonotype: A read error is possible here, since a much larger clone lies one base away. This chain links TRBV6-5 with TRBJ1-1; D not resolved. The CDR3 runs to 12 residues. The germline V gene has CDR1 MNHEY and CDR2 SVGAGI. The CDR3 protein is CTSSLTEGEAFF. The CDR3 coding sequence is TGTACCAGCAGTTTGACGGAGGGTGAAGCTTTCTTT.

V usage is TRBV7-3 and J usage is TRBJ2-5; the match to TRBD1 covers 9 bases. Unmatched junction bases numbered 8, after V lost 2 bases and J lost 4 bases. The CDR3 extends over 16 amino acids. Per the germline V gene, CDR1 is SGHTA and CDR2 is FQGTGA. The CDR3 DNA reads as TGTGCCAGCAGCTTAGTCGGGACAGGGTCTCTAGAGACCCAGTACTTC. Protein product: CASSLVGTGSLETQYF.

The chain employs TRBV12-3 or TRBV12-4 and TRBJ1-1, with D perhaps TRBD1 (5 bases). Trimming stripped 6 bases from V and 10 bases from J, with 21 bases between. This CDR3 is built from 14 residues. In DNA form, the CDR3 reads TGTGCCAGCAGGCTGGGCTCAGGGCTTTGGAGAGCTTTCTTT. Its protein is CASRLGSGLWRAFF.

The V call is TRBV21-1, the J call TRBJ1-2; TRBD1 reflects the table's D call only, with no check against the DNA. TRBV21-1 corresponds to a pseudogene. This CDR3 contains 15 residues. The CDR3 here is CASSKGQGARYGHTF. The CDR3 coding sequence is TGTGCCAGCAGCAAAGGACAGGGGGCTCGCTATGGCCACACCTTC.